This T cell receptor (beta chain) was retrieved from a study of a mutant IDH1 vaccine in newly diagnosed glioma (dated by TCRdb to the early 2020s). At the level of the whole study: Eight vaccinations were administered to patients in weeks 1, 3, 5, 7, 11, 15, 19 and 23, corresponding to visits V03 through V10. Vaccination began 4-6 weeks after radiotherapy alone, or alongside temozolomide cycles in the chemotherapy-containing groups. Of the approximately 30 treated patients, around 62% were male and approximately 40% were female, and the mean age was about 40 years. Before enrollment, patients had received standard therapy of radiotherapy alone, temozolomide alone, or radiochemotherapy with temozolomide; most received the combination. Peripheral blood was collected at six visits: V03 (baseline), V05, V07, V10, V12 and V13. Longitudinal TCRB deep sequencing was performed for 25 to 30 treated patients wherever samples were available for exploratory analyses. The paper's findings and limits, for the study overall: The authors stated that sample limitations prevented analyses of patient blood samples from being reproduced. Changes in the top peripheral T cell clonotypes picked up by TCRB sequencing did not appear to be linked to pseudoprogression. Immune responses induced by the vaccine were seen in around 93% of patients across multiple MHC alleles. Selection of PBMC samples for TCRB deep sequencing was based on availability.

The sample's time point label is to be understood as: week 5, during vaccination. Each vaccine dose was 300 ug of a 20-mer mutant IDH1 peptide in Montanide, given subcutaneously with topical imiquimod. All donors had newly diagnosed IDH1-mutant astrocytomas of WHO grade 3 or 4 that showed loss of nuclear ATRX. The samples were drawn from NOA16, a multicentre, single-arm, open-label phase I trial in Germany that tested a mutant IDH1 peptide vaccine in humans for the first time. The DNeasy Blood and Tissue Kit was used to extract genomic DNA from EDTA blood for TCRB sequencing. Comments on this clone: Its antigen is currently not known. No base-level quality is on record; no much larger clone is a single base apart.

V lost 4 bases and J lost 2 bases; the stretch between them is 14 bases long. From cysteine to phenylalanine, the CDR3 is 15 amino acids long. Of the read, only the CDR3 DNA is kept; its 45 bases are in frame from base 1. CDR1 SGHRS and CDR2 YFSETQ were looked up in the germline V gene. Library preparation was by the immunoSEQ multiplex PCR assay. Rearranged TCR beta chain sequences were amplified with the hsTCRB Kit following the manufacturer's protocol. Sequencing of TCRB libraries was carried out on an Illumina MiSeq. The authors processed their data as follows. The kit vendor's proprietary platform handled demultiplexing, trimming and gene mapping. The source is immuneACCESS, and TCRdb retained only in-frame sequences with V and J called. Part of the clones is not carried over; for the studies checked, unresolved V genes explain less than half of this, and the remainder is unexplained. For V, J and clone size, that table is used; D and trimming come from the DNA. The sample table lists roughly 28,000 clones, more than 70% of them with a count of one. Of the sample, around 20% falls within the top ten clones.

The material was PBMCs, obtained from a glioma patient whose treatment included an IDH1 peptide vaccine. The chain couples TRBV5-1 to TRBJ2-3; the D gene assignment is ambiguous. This sequence originates from a man aged 18 to 29 with glioma. The DNA reads as follows: TGCGCCAGCAGCCCCTGGTCCGCGACCACAGATACGCAGTATTTT. The resulting protein is CASSPWSATTDTQYF.